This T cell receptor (beta chain) was observed in a study of blood T cells in healthy people across ages. On the study more broadly: Every two T cells gave about one barcoded beta molecule via template switching. Points from the study as a whole: Older age went with lower TCR beta diversity per million T cells, in a roughly linear way.

Points on this clonotype: Its antigen is still unknown.

The CDR3 runs 14 residues. CDR1 is DFQATT, CDR2 SNEGSKA, per germline (reference sequence). V lost 3 bases to trimming and J lost 2 bases; unmatched junction nucleotides: 6. A sample-barcoded 5' primer and a J-beta primer mix were used in a second PCR of about 7 to 12 cycles. Each cDNA molecule carried a tag from a template-switch adaptor that contained 12 random nucleotides. From the 5' RACE reads, TCRdb called clonotypes with MiXCR, one entry per CDR3 protein. There are 1,500,000 or so distinct CDR3 sequences in the sample; roughly 43% occur only once, and about 4.1% lies in the top ten. There were healthy Caucasian individuals from Russia, aged about 6 to 95, serving as donors.

The J gene is TRBJ2-5, the V gene TRBV20-1, with 7 positions matching TRBD1. Material for sequencing was blood. This sequence originates from a woman aged 18-35 years in good health. The CDR3 region has the DNA TGCAGTGCTAGGCACGGGGACAGACAAGAGACCCAGTACTTC. This gives the protein CSARHGDRQETQYF.